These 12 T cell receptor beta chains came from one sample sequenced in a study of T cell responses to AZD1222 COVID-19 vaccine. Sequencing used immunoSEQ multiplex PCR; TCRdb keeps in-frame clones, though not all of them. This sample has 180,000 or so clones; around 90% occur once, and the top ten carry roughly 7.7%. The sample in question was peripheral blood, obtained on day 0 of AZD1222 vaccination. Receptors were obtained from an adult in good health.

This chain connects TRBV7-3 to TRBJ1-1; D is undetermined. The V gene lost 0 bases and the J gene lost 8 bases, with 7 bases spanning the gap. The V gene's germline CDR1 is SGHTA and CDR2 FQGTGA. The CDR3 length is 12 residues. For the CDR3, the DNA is TGTGCCAGCAGCTTAACCGGGTACGAAGCTTTCTTT. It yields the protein CASSLTGYEAFF.

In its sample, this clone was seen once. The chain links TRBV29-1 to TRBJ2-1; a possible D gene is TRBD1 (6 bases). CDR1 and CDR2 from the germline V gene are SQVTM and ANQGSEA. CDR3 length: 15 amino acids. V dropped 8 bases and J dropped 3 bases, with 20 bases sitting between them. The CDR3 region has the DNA TGCAGCTCCAAAGAGAGGACAGATTACTACAATGAGCAGTTCTTC. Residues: CSSKERTDYYNEQFF.

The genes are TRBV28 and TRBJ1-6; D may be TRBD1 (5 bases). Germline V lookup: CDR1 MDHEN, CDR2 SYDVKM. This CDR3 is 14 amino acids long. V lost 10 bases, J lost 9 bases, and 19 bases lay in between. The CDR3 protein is CATGRGGISSPLHF. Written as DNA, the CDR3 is TGTGCCACGGGAAGGGGAGGTATCTCTTCACCCCTCCACTTT.

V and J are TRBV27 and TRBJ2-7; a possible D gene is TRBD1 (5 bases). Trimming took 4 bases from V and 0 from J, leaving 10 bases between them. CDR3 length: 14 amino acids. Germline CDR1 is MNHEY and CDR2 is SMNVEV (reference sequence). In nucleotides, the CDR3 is TGTGCCAGCAGTTCTGGGGCTAGCTCCTACGAGCAGTACTTC. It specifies CASSSGASSYEQYF.

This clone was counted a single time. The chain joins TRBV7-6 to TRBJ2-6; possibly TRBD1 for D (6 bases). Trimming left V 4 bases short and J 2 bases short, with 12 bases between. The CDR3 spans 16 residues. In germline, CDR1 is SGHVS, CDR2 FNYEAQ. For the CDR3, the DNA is TGTGCCAGCAGCTACCAGGCAGGGGCTGGGGCCAACGTCCTGACTTTC. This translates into CASSYQAGAGANVLTF.

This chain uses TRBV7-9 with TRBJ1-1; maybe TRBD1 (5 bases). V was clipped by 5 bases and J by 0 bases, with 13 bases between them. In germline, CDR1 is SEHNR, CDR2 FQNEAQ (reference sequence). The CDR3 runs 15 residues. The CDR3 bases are TGTGCCAGCAGCGCGGGACGGGGGTTGAACACTGAAGCTTTCTTT. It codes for CASSAGRGLNTEAFF.

The CDR3 coding sequence is TGCGCCAGCAGCGGACAGAAACAGGGGGCGGGTAACTATGGCTACACCTTC. The encoded protein is CASSGQKQGAGNYGYTF. V and J are TRBV5-1 and TRBJ1-2; 9 nucleotides align to TRBD1. Germline V lookup: CDR1 SGHRS, CDR2 YFSETQ. The CDR3 extends over 17 amino acids. V trimming: 4 bases; J trimming: 1 base; junction bases outside the gene matches: 11.

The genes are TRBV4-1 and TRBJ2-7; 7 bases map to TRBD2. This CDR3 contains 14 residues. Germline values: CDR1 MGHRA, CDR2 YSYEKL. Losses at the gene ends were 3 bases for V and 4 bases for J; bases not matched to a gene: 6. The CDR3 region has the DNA TGCGCCAGCAGCCAGCCCAGAGCGGGGTACGAGCAGTACTTC. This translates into CASSQPRAGYEQYF.

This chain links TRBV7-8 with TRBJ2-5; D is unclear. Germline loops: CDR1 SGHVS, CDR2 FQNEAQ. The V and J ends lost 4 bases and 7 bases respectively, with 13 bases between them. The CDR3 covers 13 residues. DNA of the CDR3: TGTGCCAGCAGCTCCCGTAGCCTGCGGACCCAGTACTTC. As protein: CASSSRSLRTQYF. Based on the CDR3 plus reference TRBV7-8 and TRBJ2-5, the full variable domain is GAGVSQSPRYKVAKRGQDVALRCDPISGHVSLFWYQQALGQGPEFLTYFQNEAQLDKSGLPSDRFFAERPEGSVSTLKIQRTQQEDSAVYLCASSSRSLRTQYFGPGTRLLVL.

The CDR3 bases are TGTGCCAGCAGTGGAGGGGGGGGCCTGAGGACTGAAGCTTTCTTT. Its translation: CASSGGGGLRTEAFF. The rearrangement uses TRBV2 and TRBJ1-1; D is possibly TRBD1 (6 bases). V was pared by 4 bases and J by 5 bases, with 17 bases between. The CDR3 loop spans 15 amino acids. Looked up from germline, CDR1 is SNHLY and CDR2 is FYNNEI.

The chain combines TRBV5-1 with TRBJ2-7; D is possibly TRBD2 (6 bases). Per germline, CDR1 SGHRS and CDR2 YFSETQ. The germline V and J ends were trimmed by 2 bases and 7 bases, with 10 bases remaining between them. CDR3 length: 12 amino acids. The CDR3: CASSLGREEQYF. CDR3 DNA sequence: TGCGCCAGCAGCTTAGGTCGGGAGGAGCAGTACTTC.

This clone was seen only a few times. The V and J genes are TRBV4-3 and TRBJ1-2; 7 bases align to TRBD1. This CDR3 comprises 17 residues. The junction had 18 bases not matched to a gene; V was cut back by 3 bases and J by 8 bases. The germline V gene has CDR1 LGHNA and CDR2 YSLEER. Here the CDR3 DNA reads TGCGCCAGCAGCCAGGGGAGGGGGCCTATTCAACGGGGAGGCTACACCTTC. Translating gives CASSQGRGPIQRGGYTF.